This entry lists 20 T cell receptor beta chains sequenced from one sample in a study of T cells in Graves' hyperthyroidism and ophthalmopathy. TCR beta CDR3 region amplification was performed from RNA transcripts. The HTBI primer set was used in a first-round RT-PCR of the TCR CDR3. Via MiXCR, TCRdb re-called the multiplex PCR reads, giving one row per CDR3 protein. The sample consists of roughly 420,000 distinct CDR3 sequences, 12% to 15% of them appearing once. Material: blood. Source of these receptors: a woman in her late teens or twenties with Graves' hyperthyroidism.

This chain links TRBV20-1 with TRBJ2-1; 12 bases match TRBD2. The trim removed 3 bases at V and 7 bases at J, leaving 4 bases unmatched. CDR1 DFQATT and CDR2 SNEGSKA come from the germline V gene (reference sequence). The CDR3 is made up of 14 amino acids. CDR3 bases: TGCAGTGCTAGCTCTAGCGGGAGGGAGAATGAGCAGTTCTTC. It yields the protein CSASSSGRENEQFF.

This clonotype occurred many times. CDR3 region: CASSFSRLAGVNEQYF. The CDR3 bases are TGTGCCAGCAGCTTTTCACGACTAGCGGGAGTAAACGAGCAGTACTTC. The chain combines TRBV7-9 with TRBJ2-7; 12 nucleotides match TRBD2. V lost 3 bases, J lost 5 bases, and 8 bases stayed unmatched. Germline V lookup: CDR1 SEHNR, CDR2 FQNEAQ (reference sequence). The length of the CDR3 is 16 residues. Combining the CDR3 with reference TRBV7-9 and TRBJ2-7 gives the whole variable domain DTGVSQNPRHKITKRGQNVTFRCDPISEHNRLYWYRQTLGQGPEFLTYFQNEAQLEKSRLLSDRFSAERPKGSFSTLEIQRTEQGDSAMYLCASSFSRLAGVNEQYFGPGTRLTVT.

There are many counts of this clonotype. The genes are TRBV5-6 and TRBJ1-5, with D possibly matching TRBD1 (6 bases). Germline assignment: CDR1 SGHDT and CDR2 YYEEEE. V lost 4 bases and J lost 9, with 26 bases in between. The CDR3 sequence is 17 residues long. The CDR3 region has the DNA TGTGCCAGCAGCGCTCAATCTGGACAGACCTTAGGTCTGCCCCAGCATTTT. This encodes CASSAQSGQTLGLPQHF.

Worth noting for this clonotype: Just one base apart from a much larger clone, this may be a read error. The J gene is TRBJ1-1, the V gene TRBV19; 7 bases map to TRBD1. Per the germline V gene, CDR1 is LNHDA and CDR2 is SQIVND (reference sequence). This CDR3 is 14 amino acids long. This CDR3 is CASSITGAGTEALF. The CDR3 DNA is TGTGCCAGTAGTATAACAGGGGCCGGCACTGAAGCTCTCTTT.

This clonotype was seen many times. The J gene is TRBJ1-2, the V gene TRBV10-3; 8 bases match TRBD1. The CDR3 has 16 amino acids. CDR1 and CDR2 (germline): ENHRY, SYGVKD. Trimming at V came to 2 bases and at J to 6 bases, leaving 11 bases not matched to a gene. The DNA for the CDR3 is TGTGCCATCAGTGAGCTGATCGGACAGGGAGCCGATGGCTACACCTTC. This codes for CAISELIGQGADGYTF.

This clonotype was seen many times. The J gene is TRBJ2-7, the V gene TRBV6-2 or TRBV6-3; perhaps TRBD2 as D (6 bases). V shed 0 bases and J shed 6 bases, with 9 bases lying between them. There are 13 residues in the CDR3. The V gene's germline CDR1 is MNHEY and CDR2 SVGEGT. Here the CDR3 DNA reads TGTGCCAGCAGTTACTCTTATAGCGGCGAGCAGTACTTC. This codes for CASSYSYSGEQYF.

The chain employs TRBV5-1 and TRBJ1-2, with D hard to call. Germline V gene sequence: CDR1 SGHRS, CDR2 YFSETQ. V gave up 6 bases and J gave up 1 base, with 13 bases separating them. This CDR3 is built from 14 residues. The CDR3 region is CASMDPVDNYGYTF. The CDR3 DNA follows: TGCGCCAGCATGGACCCTGTCGATAACTATGGCTACACCTTC.

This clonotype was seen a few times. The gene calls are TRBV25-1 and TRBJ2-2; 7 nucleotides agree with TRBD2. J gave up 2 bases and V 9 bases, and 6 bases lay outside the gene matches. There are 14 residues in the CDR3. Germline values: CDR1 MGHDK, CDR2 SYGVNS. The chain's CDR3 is CASGGLGNTGELFF. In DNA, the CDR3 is TGTGCCAGTGGTGGACTAGGAAACACCGGGGAGCTGTTTTTT.

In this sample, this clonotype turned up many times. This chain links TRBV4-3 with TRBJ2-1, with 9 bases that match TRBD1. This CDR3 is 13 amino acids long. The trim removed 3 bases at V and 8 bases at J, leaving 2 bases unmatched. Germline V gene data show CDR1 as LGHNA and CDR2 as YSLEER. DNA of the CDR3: TGCGCCAGCAGCCACCGGACAGGGGATGAGCAGTTCTTC. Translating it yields CASSHRTGDEQFF.

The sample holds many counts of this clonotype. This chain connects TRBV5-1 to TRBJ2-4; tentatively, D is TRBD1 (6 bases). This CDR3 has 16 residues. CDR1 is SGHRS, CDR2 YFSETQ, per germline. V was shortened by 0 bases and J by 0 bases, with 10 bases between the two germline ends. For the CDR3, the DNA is TGCGCCAGCAGCTTGGTACAGGGCCTAGCCAAAAACATTCAGTACTTC. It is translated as CASSLVQGLAKNIQYF. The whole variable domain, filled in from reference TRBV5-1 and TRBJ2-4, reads KAGVTQTPRYLIKTRGQQVTLSCSPISGHRSVSWYQQTPGQGLQFLFEYFSETQRNKGNFPGRFSGRQFSNSRSEMNVSTLELGDSALYLCASSLVQGLAKNIQYFGAGTRLSVL.

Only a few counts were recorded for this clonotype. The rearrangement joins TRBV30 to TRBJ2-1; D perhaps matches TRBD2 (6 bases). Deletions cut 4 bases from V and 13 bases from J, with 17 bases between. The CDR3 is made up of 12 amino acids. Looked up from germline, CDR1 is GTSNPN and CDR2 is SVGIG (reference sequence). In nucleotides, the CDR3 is TGTGCCTGGAAAGGGACTGCCGGCCCCCAGTTCTTC. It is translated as CAWKGTAGPQFF.

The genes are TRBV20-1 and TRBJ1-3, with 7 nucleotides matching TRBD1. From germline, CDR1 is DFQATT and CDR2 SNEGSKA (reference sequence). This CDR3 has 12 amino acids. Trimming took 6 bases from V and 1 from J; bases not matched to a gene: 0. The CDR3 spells CSARGSGNTIYF. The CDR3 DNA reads TGCAGTGCCAGGGGGTCTGGAAACACCATATATTTT.

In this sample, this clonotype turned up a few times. CDR3 coding DNA: TGTGCCATCAGACCGGCGGGGACAGGGGGTTACACTGAAGCTTTCTTT. Its protein product is CAIRPAGTGGYTEAFF. The chain is built from TRBV10-3 and TRBJ1-1, with 11 bases lining up with TRBD1. The CDR3 sequence is 16 residues long. Germline V gene sequence: CDR1 ENHRY, CDR2 SYGVKD. After removal of 6 bases from V and 3 bases from J, the junction contained 9 bases not matched to a gene.

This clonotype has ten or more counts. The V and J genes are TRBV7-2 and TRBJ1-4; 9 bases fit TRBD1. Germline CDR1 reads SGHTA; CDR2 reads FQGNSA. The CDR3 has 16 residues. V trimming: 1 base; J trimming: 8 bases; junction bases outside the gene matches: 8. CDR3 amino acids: CASSLVTGTGFEKLFF. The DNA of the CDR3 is TGTGCCAGCAGCTTAGTCACCGGGACAGGGTTCGAAAAACTGTTTTTT.

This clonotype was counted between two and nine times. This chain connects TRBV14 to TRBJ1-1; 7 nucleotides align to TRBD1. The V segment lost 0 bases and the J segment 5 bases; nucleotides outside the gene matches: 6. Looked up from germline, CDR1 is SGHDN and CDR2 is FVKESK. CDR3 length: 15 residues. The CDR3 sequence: CASSQETGRSTEAFF. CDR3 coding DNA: TGTGCCAGCAGCCAAGAGACAGGGAGGAGTACTGAAGCTTTCTTT. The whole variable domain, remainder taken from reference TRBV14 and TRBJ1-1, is EAGVTQFPSHSVIEKGQTVTLRCDPISGHDNLYWYRRVMGKEIKFLLHFVKESKQDESGMPNNRFLAERTGGTYSTLKVQPAELEDSGVYFCASSQETGRSTEAFFGQGTRLTVV.

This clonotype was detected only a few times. CDR3: CASSTQVNEQFF. The CDR3 DNA reads as TGTGCCAGCAGCACACAGGTCAATGAGCAGTTCTTC. The chain combines TRBV9 with TRBJ2-1; D is possibly TRBD1 (5 bases). CDR3 length: 12 residues. V lost 4 bases, J lost 6 bases, and 8 bases lay in between. Germline V gene lookup returns CDR1 SGDLS and CDR2 YYNGEE.

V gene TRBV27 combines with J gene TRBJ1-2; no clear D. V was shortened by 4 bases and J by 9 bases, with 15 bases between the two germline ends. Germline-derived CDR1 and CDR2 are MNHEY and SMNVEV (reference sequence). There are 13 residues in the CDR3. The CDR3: CASSSREELSYTF. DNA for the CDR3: TGTGCCAGCAGTTCCCGGGAGGAGTTGAGCTACACCTTC.

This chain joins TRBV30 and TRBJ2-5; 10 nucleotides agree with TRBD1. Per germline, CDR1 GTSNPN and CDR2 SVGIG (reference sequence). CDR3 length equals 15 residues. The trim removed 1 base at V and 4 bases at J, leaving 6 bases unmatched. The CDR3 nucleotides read TGTGCCTGGAGTGGTTGGGGACAGGGGTTAGAGACCCAGTACTTC. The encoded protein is CAWSGWGQGLETQYF.

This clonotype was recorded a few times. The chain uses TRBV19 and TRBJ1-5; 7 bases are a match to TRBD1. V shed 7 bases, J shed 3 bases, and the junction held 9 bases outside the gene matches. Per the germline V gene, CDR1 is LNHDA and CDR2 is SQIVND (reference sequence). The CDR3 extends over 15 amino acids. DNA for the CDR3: TGTGCCAGTAACCCTTGGGACAGATCCAATCAGCCCCAGCATTTT. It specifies CASNPWDRSNQPQHF.

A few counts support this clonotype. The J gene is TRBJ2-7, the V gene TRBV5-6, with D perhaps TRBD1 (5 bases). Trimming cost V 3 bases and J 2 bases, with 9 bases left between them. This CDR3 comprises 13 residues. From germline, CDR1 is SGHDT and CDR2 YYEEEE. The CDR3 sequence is CASSSDSTYEQYF. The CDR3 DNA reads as TGTGCCAGCAGCTCCGACAGTACCTACGAGCAGTACTTC.